This T cell receptor beta chain was recovered during a study of CD8 T cells in ankylosing spondylitis. Broader study findings: There was reportedly significant enrichment of clones that were disease-linked in matched ankylosing spondylitis synovial fluid. Seemingly distinctive of ankylosing spondylitis blood was a TCR beta motif formed by eight highly homologous variants.

Only a few counts were recorded for this clonotype. Its antigen is unknown. Quantitative 5'-RACE with molecular barcodes generated TCR beta libraries. A single record per CDR3 protein comes from TCRdb applying MiXCR to the 5' RACE reads. The sample yields some 87,000 distinct CDR3 sequences, 27% seen once. Trimming removed 6 bases from V and 2 bases from J; junction bases left unmatched: 8. This CDR3 region has 15 residues. The clonotype originates from a male donor with ankylosing spondylitis or in good health (not recorded which). The chain carries TRBV12-3 or TRBV12-4 and TRBJ2-3, with 7 nucleotides matching TRBD1. Material for sequencing was blood, either unsorted or a sorted T cell fraction (not recorded which). CDR3 residues: CASRVGTEHTDTQYF. The DNA of the CDR3 is TGTGCCAGCAGGGTGGGGACAGAACACACAGATACGCAGTATTTT.